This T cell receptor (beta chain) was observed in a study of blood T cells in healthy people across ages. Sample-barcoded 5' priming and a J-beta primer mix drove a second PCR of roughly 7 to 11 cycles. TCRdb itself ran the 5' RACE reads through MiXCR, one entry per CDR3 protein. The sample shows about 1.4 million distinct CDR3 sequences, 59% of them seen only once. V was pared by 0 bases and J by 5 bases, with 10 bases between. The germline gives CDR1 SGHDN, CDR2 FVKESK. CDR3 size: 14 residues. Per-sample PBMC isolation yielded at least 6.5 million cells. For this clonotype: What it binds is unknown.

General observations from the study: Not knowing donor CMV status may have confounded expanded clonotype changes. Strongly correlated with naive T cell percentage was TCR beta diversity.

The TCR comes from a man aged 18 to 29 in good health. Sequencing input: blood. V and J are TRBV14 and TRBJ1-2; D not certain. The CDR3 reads CASSQDWSRYGYTF. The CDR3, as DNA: TGTGCCAGCAGCCAAGATTGGTCCAGATATGGCTACACCTTC. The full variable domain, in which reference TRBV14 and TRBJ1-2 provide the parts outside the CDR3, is EAGVTQFPSHSVIEKGQTVTLRCDPISGHDNLYWYRRVMGKEIKFLLHFVKESKQDESGMPNNRFLAERTGGTYSTLKVQPAELEDSGVYFCASSQDWSRYGYTFGSGTRLTVV.